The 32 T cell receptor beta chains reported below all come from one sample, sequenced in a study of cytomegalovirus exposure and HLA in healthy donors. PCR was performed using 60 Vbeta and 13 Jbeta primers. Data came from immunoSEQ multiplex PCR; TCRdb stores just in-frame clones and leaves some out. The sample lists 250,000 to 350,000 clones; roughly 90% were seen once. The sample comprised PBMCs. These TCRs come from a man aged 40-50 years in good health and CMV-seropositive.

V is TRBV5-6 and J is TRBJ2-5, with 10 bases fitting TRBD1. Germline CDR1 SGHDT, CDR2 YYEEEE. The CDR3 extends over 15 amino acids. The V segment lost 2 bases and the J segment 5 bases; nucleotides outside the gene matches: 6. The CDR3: CASSLPDRGPETQYF. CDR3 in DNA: TGTGCCAGCAGCTTACCTGACAGGGGGCCCGAGACCCAGTACTTC.

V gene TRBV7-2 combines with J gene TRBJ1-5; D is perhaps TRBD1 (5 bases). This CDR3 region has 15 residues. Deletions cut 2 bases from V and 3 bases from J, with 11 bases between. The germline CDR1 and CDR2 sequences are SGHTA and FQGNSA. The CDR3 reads CASSLRQSTNQPQHF. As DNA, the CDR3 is TGTGCCAGCAGCTTAAGACAGAGCACCAATCAGCCCCAGCATTTT.

CDR3 sequence reads: CASSLTGPYEQYF. The CDR3 DNA is TGCGCCAGCAGCTTGACAGGCCCCTACGAGCAGTACTTC. V gene TRBV5-1 combines with J gene TRBJ2-7; TRBD1 is a possible D gene (5 bases). CDR1 and CDR2 from the germline V gene are SGHRS and YFSETQ. The CDR3 totals 13 residues. V was clipped by 1 base and J by 2 bases, with 7 bases between them.

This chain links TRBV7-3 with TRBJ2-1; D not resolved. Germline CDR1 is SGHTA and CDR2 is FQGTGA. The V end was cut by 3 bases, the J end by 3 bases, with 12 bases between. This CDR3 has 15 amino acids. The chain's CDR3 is CASSFGAMDYNEQFF. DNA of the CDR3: TGTGCCAGCAGCTTCGGAGCTATGGACTACAATGAGCAGTTCTTC.

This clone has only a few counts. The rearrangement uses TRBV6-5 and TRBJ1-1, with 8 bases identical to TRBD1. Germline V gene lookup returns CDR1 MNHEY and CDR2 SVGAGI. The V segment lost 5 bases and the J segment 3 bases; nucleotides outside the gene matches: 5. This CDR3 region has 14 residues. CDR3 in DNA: TGTGCCAGCAGTACGACAGGGGAGGACACTGAAGCTTTCTTT. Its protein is CASSTTGEDTEAFF.

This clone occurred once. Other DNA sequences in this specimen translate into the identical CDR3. CDR3 region: CASSDQGNQPQHF. CDR3 DNA: TGCGCCAGCAGTGACCAGGGAAATCAGCCCCAGCATTTT. The V call is TRBV10-2, the J call TRBJ1-5; D might be TRBD1 (5 bases). This CDR3 has 13 amino acids. Germline V gene lookup returns CDR1 WSHSY and CDR2 SAAADI. Trimming pared 3 bases from V and 4 bases from J, leaving 7 bases between.

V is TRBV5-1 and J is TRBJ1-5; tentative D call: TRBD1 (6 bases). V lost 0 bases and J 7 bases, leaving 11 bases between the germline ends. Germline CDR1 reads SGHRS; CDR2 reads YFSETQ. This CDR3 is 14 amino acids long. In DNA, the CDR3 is TGCGCCAGCAGCTTGGGCCAGGGGTACCAGCCCCAGCATTTT. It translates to CASSLGQGYQPQHF.

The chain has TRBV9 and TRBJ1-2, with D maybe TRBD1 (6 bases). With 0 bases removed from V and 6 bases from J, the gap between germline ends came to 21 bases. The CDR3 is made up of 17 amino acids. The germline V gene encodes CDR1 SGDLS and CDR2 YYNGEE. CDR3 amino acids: CASSVDMAAGDMDGYTF. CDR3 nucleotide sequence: TGTGCCAGCAGCGTAGATATGGCGGCAGGGGATATGGATGGCTACACCTTC.

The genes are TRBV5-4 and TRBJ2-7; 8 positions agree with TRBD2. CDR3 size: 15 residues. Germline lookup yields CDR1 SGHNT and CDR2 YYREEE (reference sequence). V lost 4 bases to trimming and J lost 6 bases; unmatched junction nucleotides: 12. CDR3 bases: TGTGCCAGCAGCAAGGGACTAGATCGAGTCTCCGAGCAGTACTTC. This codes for CASSKGLDRVSEQYF.

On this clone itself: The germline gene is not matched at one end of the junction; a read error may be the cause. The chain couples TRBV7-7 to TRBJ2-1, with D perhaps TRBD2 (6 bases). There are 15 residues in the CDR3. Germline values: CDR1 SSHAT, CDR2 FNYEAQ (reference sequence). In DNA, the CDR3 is TGTGCTAGCAGCTTAGCGGCTAGTGCCTACAATGAGCAGTTCTTC. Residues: CASSLAASAYNEQFF.

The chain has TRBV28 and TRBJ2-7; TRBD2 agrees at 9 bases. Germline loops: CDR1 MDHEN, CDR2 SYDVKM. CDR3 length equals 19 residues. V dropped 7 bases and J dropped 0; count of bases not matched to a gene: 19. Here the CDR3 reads CASTPPQWSSGRPSYEQYF. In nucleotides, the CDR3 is TGTGCCAGCACACCCCCTCAGTGGAGTAGCGGGAGACCCTCCTACGAGCAGTACTTC. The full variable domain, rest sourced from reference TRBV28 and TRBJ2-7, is DVKVTQSSRYLVKRTGEKVFLECVQDMDHENMFWYRQDPGLGLRLIYFSYDVKMKEKGDIPEGYSVSREKKERFSLILESASTNQTSMYLCASTPPQWSSGRPSYEQYFGPGTRLTVT.

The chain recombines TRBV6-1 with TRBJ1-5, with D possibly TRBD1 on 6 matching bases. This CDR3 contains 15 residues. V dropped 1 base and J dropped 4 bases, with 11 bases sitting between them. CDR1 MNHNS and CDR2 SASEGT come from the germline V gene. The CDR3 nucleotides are TGTGCCAGCAGTGAAGTACAGGGAAGAAATCAGCCCCAGCATTTT. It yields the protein CASSEVQGRNQPQHF.

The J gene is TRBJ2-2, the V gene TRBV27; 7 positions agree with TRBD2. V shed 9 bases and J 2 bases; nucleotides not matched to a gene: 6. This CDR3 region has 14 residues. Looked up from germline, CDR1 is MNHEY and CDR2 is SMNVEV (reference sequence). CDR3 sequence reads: CASSGLPNTGELFF. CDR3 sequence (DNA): TGTGCCAGTTCGGGACTACCTAACACCGGGGAGCTGTTTTTT.

The CDR3, as DNA: TGTGCCAGCAGTCGTAGTGGTAGCGGCAAAGAGACCCAGTACTTC. Translation gives CASSRSGSGKETQYF. The chain is built from TRBV9 and TRBJ2-5; a weak D match, TRBD2 (6 bases). The CDR3 totals 15 residues. Trimming left V 5 bases short and J 3 bases short, with 17 bases between. CDR1 is SGDLS and CDR2 is YYNGEE in the germline V gene.

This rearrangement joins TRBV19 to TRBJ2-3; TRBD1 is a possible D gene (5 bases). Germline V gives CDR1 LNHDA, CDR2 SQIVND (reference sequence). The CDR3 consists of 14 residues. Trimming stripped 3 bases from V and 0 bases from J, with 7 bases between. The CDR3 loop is CASSMDISTDTQYF. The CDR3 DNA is TGTGCCAGTAGTATGGACATTAGCACAGATACGCAGTATTTT.

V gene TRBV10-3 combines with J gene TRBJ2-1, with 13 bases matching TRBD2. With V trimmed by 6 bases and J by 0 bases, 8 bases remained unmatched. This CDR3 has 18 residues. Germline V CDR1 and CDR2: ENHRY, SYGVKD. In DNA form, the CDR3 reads TGTGCCATCAGCGGAGGGACTAGCGGGACAGACTCCTACAATGAGCAGTTCTTC. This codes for CAISGGTSGTDSYNEQFF.

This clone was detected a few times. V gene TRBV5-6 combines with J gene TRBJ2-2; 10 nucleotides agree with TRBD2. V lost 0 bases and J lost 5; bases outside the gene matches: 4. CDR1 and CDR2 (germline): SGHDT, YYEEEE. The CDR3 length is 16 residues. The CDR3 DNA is TGTGCCAGCAGCTTGGGGCTAGCGGGAGTGACCGGGGAGCTGTTTTTT. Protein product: CASSLGLAGVTGELFF.

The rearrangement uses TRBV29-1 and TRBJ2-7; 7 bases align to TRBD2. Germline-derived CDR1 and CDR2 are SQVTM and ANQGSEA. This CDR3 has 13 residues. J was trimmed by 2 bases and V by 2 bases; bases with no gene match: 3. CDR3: CSVERGSPYEQYF. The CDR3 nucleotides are TGCAGCGTTGAACGCGGGAGCCCCTACGAGCAGTACTTC.

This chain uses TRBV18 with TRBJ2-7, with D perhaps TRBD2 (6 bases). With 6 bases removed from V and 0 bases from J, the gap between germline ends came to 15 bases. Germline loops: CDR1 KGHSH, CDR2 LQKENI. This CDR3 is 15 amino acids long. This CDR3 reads CASSPKEGYSYEQYF. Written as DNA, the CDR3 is TGTGCCAGCTCGCCGAAGGAGGGGTACTCCTACGAGCAGTACTTC.

The CDR3, as DNA: TGTGCCAGCAGCTTAGGGGGCAGGCCTTCCTACGAGCAGTACTTC. This sequence encodes CASSLGGRPSYEQYF. This chain uses TRBV7-6 with TRBJ2-7; a weak D match, TRBD1 (5 bases). This CDR3 is built from 15 residues. V lost 1 base to trimming and J lost 1 base, with 11 bases between them. The germline V gene has CDR1 SGHVS and CDR2 FNYEAQ.

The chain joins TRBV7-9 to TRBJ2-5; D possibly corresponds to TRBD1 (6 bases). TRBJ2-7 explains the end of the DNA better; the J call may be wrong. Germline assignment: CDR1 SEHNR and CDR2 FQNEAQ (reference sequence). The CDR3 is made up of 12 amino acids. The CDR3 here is CASSLHRDEQYF. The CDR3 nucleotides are TGTGCCAGCAGTCTACACAGGGACGAGCAGTACTTC.

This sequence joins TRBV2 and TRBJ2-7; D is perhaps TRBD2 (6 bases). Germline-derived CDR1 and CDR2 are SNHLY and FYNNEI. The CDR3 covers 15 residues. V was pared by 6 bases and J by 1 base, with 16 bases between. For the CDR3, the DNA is TGTGCCAGCAGCCCGTCTAGCGAGTCGTCCTACGAGCAGTACTTC. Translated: CASSPSSESSYEQYF.

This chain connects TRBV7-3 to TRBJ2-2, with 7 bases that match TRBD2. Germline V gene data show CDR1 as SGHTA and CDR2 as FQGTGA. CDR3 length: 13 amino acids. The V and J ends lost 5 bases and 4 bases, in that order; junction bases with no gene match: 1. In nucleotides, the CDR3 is TGTGCCAGCAGCCTAGCGGTCACCGGGGAGCTGTTTTTT. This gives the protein CASSLAVTGELFF.

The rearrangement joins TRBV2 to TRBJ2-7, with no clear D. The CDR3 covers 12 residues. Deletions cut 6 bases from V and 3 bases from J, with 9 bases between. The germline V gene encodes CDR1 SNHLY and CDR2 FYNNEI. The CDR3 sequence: CASRLARYEQYF. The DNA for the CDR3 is TGTGCCAGCAGGCTCGCGCGCTACGAGCAGTACTTC.

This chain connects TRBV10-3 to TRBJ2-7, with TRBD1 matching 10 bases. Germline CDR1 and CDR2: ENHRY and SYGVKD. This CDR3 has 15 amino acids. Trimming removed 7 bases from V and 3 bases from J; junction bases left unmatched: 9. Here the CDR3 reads CAIKEPGQGIYEQYF. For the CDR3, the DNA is TGTGCCATCAAGGAGCCGGGACAGGGGATCTACGAGCAGTACTTC.

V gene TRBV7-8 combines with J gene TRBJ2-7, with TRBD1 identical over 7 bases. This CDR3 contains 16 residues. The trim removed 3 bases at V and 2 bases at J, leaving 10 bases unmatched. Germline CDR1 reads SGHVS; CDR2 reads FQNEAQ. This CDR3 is CASSFHPGQRPYEQYF. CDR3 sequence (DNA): TGTGCCAGCAGCTTTCATCCGGGACAGCGCCCCTACGAGCAGTACTTC.

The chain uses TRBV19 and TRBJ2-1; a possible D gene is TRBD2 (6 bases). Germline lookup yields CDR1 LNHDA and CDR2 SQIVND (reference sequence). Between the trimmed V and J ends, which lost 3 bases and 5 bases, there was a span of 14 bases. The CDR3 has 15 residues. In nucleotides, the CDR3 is TGTGCCAGTAGTATGCAAACTAGCAACCACAATGAGCAGTTCTTC. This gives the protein CASSMQTSNHNEQFF.

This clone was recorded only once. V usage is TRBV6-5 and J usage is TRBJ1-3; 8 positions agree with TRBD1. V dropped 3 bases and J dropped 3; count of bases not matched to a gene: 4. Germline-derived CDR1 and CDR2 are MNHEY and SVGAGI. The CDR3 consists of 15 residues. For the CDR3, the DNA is TGTGCCAGCAGTTATGCCGACAGGGGTGGAAACACCATATATTTT. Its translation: CASSYADRGGNTIYF.

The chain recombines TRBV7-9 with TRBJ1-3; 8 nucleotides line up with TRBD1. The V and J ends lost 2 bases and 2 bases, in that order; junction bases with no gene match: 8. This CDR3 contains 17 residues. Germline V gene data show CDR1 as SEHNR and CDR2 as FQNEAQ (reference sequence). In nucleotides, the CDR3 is TGTGCCAGCAGCTTATTCCCGGGACAGGAGACTGGAAACACCATATATTTT. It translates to CASSLFPGQETGNTIYF. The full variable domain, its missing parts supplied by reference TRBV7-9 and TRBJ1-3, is DTGVSQNPRHKITKRGQNVTFRCDPISEHNRLYWYRQTLGQGPEFLTYFQNEAQLEKSRLLSDRFSAERPKGSFSTLEIQRTEQGDSAMYLCASSLFPGQETGNTIYFGEGSWLTVV.

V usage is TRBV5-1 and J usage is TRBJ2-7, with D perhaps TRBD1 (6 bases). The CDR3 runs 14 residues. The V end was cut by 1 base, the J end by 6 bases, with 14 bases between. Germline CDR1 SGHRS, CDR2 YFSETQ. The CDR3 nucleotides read TGCGCCAGCAGCTTGCTAACCCAGGGGACCGAGCAGTACTTC. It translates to CASSLLTQGTEQYF.

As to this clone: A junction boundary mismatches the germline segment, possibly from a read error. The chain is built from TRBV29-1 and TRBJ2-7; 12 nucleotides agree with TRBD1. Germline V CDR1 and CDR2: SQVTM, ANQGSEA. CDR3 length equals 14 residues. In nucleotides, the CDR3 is TGCGGCGTCCATGGAGGGACAGGGGGCTCCGAGCAGTACTTC. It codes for CGVHGGTGGSEQYF.

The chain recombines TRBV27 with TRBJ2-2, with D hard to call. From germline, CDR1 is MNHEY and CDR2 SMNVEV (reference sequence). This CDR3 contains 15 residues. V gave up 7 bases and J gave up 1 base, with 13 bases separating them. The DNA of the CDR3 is TGTGCCAGCAAACGCGCCTCCGGGAACACCGGGGAGCTGTTTTTT. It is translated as CASKRASGNTGELFF.